This T cell receptor beta chain is from a study of T cells in Graves' hyperthyroidism and ophthalmopathy. General observations from the study: A model of 13 V-J features distinguished ophthalmopathy from stable hyperthyroidism.

Note on this clonotype: The antigen is not known.

Researchers took RNA transcripts and amplified the TCR beta CDR3 regions from them. Using the HTBI primer set, a first-round RT-PCR was run on the TCR CDR3. One entry per CDR3 protein results from TCRdb running MiXCR on the multiplex PCR reads. The data contain more than 550,000 distinct CDR3 sequences, 15% to 20% of them seen just once; the ten biggest clones take up around a sixth. J lost 0 bases, V lost 3 bases, and 10 bases had no gene match. Germline CDR1 reads MGHRA; CDR2 reads YSYEKL. The CDR3 contains 19 residues. Diagnostic decisions used clinical symptoms, serum thyroxine and TRAb, thyroid ultrasound and orbital computed tomography. Fresh 10 ml peripheral blood yielded PBMCs.

The rearrangement uses TRBV4-1 and TRBJ2-6; 8 bases map to TRBD2. The receptor's source is a man between 50 and 59 years old with Graves' hyperthyroidism. The sequencing input was blood. The CDR3 DNA is TGCGCCAGCAGCCATCCGGCGGGGGGTCGAAGCTCTGGGGCCAACGTCCTGACTTTC. Protein: CASSHPAGGRSSGANVLTF.